The entry below gives a single T cell receptor (beta chain) sequence along with its context. Antigen: not known. This sample is part of a study of T cells after yellow fever vaccination. The study, taken as a whole, reports: Subsequent booster samples again held most clones from primary vaccination (96% CD4, approximately 85% CD8).

MiXCR was run by TCRdb on the 5' RACE reads, yielding one entry per CDR3 protein. The table shows 450,000 to 550,000 distinct CDR3 sequences, with about a fifth occurring only once. The TCR sequence derives from a man between 18 and 35 years old who received the YFV17D yellow fever vaccine. The input for sequencing was PBMCs, taken roughly 20 days after the first yellow fever vaccination.

CDR3 DNA: TGTGCCAGCAGCCCGCTATACGGGACACCCGCATACGAGCAGTACTTC. Translated, it gives CASSPLYGTPAYEQYF. This chain uses TRBV9 with TRBJ2-7, with D possibly matching TRBD1 (6 bases). In germline, CDR1 is SGDLS, CDR2 YYNGEE. Trimming pared 4 bases from V and 4 bases from J, leaving 21 bases between. The CDR3 totals 16 residues.